This TCR beta chain was found in a study of shared clonotypes between healthy human individuals. Findings and limits, study-wide: Sequencing depth was expected to influence donor clonotype sharing. Researchers found naive subsets generally carried larger estimated richness than memory subsets. Around 5% of naive CD4 clonotypes were common to several donors.

Naive-designated CD8 cells lacked CD45RO, were positively enriched for CCR7, and omitted terminally differentiated effector memory CD45RA+ cells. The CDR3 loop spans 18 amino acids. Germline CDR1 MDHEN, CDR2 SYDVKM. V was clipped by 5 bases and J by 1 base; unmatched bases: 16. Repertoires were generated with immunoSEQ multiplex PCR, while TCRdb's copy carries only in-frame clones and drops some. The sample contains around 620,000 clones, 90% to 95% of which appear only once. Worth noting for this clone: Its antigen is unknown.

This receptor was taken from a woman aged 25-40 years in good health. The chain has TRBV28 and TRBJ1-1, with 7 bases matching TRBD1. Input material: naive CD8+ T cells sorted from blood. This CDR3 reads CASSTLGGEIDSNTEAFF. For the CDR3, the DNA is TGTGCCAGCAGTACACTAGGGGGCGAGATCGATTCGAACACTGAAGCTTTCTTT.